The 20 T cell receptor beta chains listed next were all sequenced from one sample in a study of shared clonotypes between healthy human individuals. Assay: immunoSEQ multiplex PCR; the TCRdb copy retains only in-frame clones and omits some. The profile shows around 1,100,000 clones, 77% of them singletons. Sequencing was performed on memory CD4+ T cells from PBMCs. Documented subset: CD45RA-negative fraction. The receptors originated from a man in his late teens or twenties in good health. Some clones in this sample may be carry-over from other donors' samples.

Remarks on this clone: A far larger clone is off by one base, so a read error is likely. This sample also contains other DNA sequences that code for the same CDR3. The chain uses TRBV5-1 and TRBJ2-2; 7 bases align to TRBD1. The germline V gene has CDR1 SGHRS and CDR2 YFSETQ. V was pared by 0 bases and J by 3 bases, with 2 bases of the junction left unmatched. The length of the CDR3 is 15 residues. CDR3: CASSLGQGDTGELFF. Written as DNA, the CDR3 is TGCGCCAGCAGCTTGGGACAGGGAGACACCGGGGAGCTGTTTTTT. Full variable domain (missing parts from reference TRBV5-1 and TRBJ2-2): KAGVTQTPRYLIKTRGQQVTLSCSPISGHRSVSWYQQTPGQGLQFLFEYFSETQRNKGNFPGRFSGRQFSNSRSEMNVSTLELGDSALYLCASSLGQGDTGELFFGEGSRLTVL.

The chain uses TRBV5-8 and TRBJ2-5; D is perhaps TRBD1 (6 bases). Germline values: CDR1 SGHTS, CDR2 YDEGEE. This CDR3 is 15 amino acids long. Trimming shortened V by 0 bases and J by 5 bases, and 14 bases separated the two germline ends. The DNA for the CDR3 is TGTGCCAGCAGCTTGGGGGGCAGGGGCCTGGAGACCCAGTACTTC. Translating it yields CASSLGGRGLETQYF. Supplemented by reference TRBV5-8 and TRBJ2-5, the full variable domain reads EAGVTQSPTHLIKTRGQQATLRCSPISGHTSVYWYQQALGLGLQFLLWYDEGEERNRGNFPPRFSGRQFPNYSSELNVNALELEDSALYLCASSLGGRGLETQYFGPGTRLLVL.

The chain couples TRBV29-1 to TRBJ1-2; no clear D. V lost 1 base and J lost 1, with 13 bases in between. Germline CDR1 is SQVTM and CDR2 is ANQGSEA. The CDR3 contains 15 residues. The CDR3 region is CSVEGGLTNNYGYTF. CDR3 coding DNA: TGCAGCGTTGAAGGTGGACTTACCAATAACTATGGCTACACCTTC.

V usage is TRBV5-1 and J usage is TRBJ1-1; D is possibly TRBD1 (5 bases). The ends were cut back, 3 bases at V and 4 bases at J, with 10 bases in the middle. This CDR3 has 13 residues. Germline CDR1 is SGHRS and CDR2 is YFSETQ. CDR3 region: CASSWAGGTEAFF. CDR3 DNA sequence: TGCGCCAGCAGCTGGGCCGGGGGCACTGAAGCTTTCTTT.

The chain is built from TRBV11-2 and TRBJ2-5; D may correspond to TRBD1 or TRBD2 (5 bases each). The CDR3 has 14 amino acids. CDR1 SGHAT and CDR2 FQNNGV come from the germline V gene. Trimming stripped 5 bases from V and 2 bases from J, with 12 bases between. Here the CDR3 DNA reads TGTGCCAGCAGCCCCACGGGACCTCAAGAGACCCAGTACTTC. It yields the protein CASSPTGPQETQYF.

The chain uses TRBV11-2 and TRBJ2-3, with TRBD2 matching 10 bases. Per the germline V gene, CDR1 is SGHAT and CDR2 is FQNNGV. J lost 11 bases, V lost 7 bases, and 15 bases had no gene match. The CDR3 runs to 15 residues. The CDR3 region has the DNA TGTGCCAGCATTCTACCCCCTAGCGGGAGTGGCATGCAGTATTTT. As protein: CASILPPSGSGMQYF.

V and J are TRBV5-1 and TRBJ1-2; D gene unclear. The CDR3 length is 13 residues. Deletions cut 0 bases from V and 8 bases from J, with 11 bases between. The germline V gene encodes CDR1 SGHRS and CDR2 YFSETQ. This CDR3 is CASSLERFGGYTF. CDR3 coding DNA: TGCGCCAGCAGCTTGGAGCGGTTCGGGGGCTACACCTTC.

On this clone itself: Other DNA sequences in the sample encode the same CDR3. Written as DNA, the CDR3 is TGTGCCAGCAGTTTAGTGGGCACTGAAGCTTTCTTT. Translation: CASSLVGTEAFF. This chain connects TRBV28 to TRBJ1-1; D unclear. CDR1 is MDHEN and CDR2 is SYDVKM in the germline V gene. The CDR3 consists of 12 residues. V gave up 2 bases and J gave up 4 bases, with 5 bases separating them.

This chain's CDR3 is CASTPTRRDRLFTGELFF. The DNA of the CDR3 is TGTGCCAGCACCCCGACCCGCCGGGACAGATTATTTACCGGGGAGCTGTTTTTT. The chain joins TRBV11-2 to TRBJ2-2, with 7 bases identical to TRBD1. The CDR3 contains 18 residues. CDR1 and CDR2 (germline): SGHAT, FQNNGV. The V and J ends lost 7 bases and 5 bases, in that order; junction bases with no gene match: 19.

This chain joins TRBV18 and TRBJ2-3; D call uncertain. Looked up from germline, CDR1 is KGHSH and CDR2 is LQKENI. V shed 6 bases and J shed 1 base, with 14 bases lying between them. The CDR3 extends over 15 amino acids. CDR3 loop: CASSSSALGTDTQYF. The CDR3 bases are TGTGCCAGCTCCTCTTCGGCTTTGGGCACAGATACGCAGTATTTT.

The chain combines TRBV5-4 with TRBJ2-1; D is possibly TRBD1 (5 bases). The CDR3 covers 13 residues. V was shortened by 4 bases and J by 8 bases, with 13 bases between the two germline ends. Looked up from germline, CDR1 is SGHNT and CDR2 is YYREEE (reference sequence). CDR3 residues: CASSVSQGDEQFF. The CDR3 nucleotides are TGTGCCAGCAGCGTCTCCCAGGGTGATGAGCAGTTCTTC.

CDR3 nucleotide sequence: TGTGCCTGCGTGGGGGTTCGCTCTGGAAACACCATATATTTT. Translated, it gives CACVGVRSGNTIYF. This rearrangement joins TRBV6-1 to TRBJ1-3; a weak D match, TRBD1 (5 bases). V lost 11 bases and J 0 bases, leaving 14 bases between the germline ends. The CDR3 covers 14 residues. CDR1 is MNHNS, CDR2 SASEGT, per germline.

V gene TRBV5-1 combines with J gene TRBJ1-1; weak D call: TRBD1 (5 bases). This CDR3 is built from 14 residues. The ends were cut back, 2 bases at V and 4 bases at J, with 12 bases in the middle. Germline V lookup: CDR1 SGHRS, CDR2 YFSETQ. In nucleotides, the CDR3 is TGCGCCAGCAGCTTTATAGGGGAGGGCACTGAAGCTTTCTTT. It yields the protein CASSFIGEGTEAFF.

This clone appeared many times. The chain recombines TRBV5-1 with TRBJ2-3; D gene uncertain. V was shortened by 1 base and J by 3 bases, with 9 bases between the two germline ends. Germline V CDR1 and CDR2: SGHRS, YFSETQ. CDR3 length: 14 amino acids. The CDR3 here is CASSLSSPTDTQYF. The CDR3 nucleotides read TGCGCCAGCAGCTTGAGTTCCCCGACAGATACGCAGTATTTT.

The J gene is TRBJ2-5, the V gene TRBV4-1; TRBD1 is a possible D gene (5 bases). In germline, CDR1 is MGHRA, CDR2 YSYEKL. Trimming pared 0 bases from V and 4 bases from J, leaving 24 bases between. This CDR3 is built from 19 residues. CDR3 DNA sequence: TGCGCCAGCAGCCAAGATCGGATGGTGGGGCGATTAATCGGAGAGACCCAGTACTTC. Translated: CASSQDRMVGRLIGETQYF.

The chain couples TRBV16 to TRBJ2-3; D unresolved. CDR1 is KGHSY and CDR2 is FQNENV in the germline V gene. The CDR3 runs 14 residues. V was shortened by 3 bases and J by 4 bases, with 11 bases between the two germline ends. CDR3 sequence reads: CASSHRSLADTQYF. CDR3 nucleotides: TGTGCCAGCAGCCATCGGAGTCTAGCAGATACGCAGTATTTT.

This clone was seen only a few times. Other DNA sequences in this specimen translate into the identical CDR3. The J gene is TRBJ1-2, the V gene TRBV5-1, with D maybe TRBD1 (5 bases). Trimming stripped 0 bases from V and 4 bases from J, with 10 bases between. The CDR3 is 14 residues long. The germline V gene encodes CDR1 SGHRS and CDR2 YFSETQ. This CDR3 is CASSLGQGAYGYTF. DNA of the CDR3: TGCGCCAGCAGCTTGGGGCAGGGAGCCTATGGCTACACCTTC.

The table lists this clone with a few counts. The rearrangement uses TRBV7-9 and TRBJ1-1; D gene uncertain. The germline CDR1 and CDR2 sequences are SEHNR and FQNEAQ (reference sequence). The CDR3 loop spans 13 amino acids. The V end was cut by 2 bases, the J end by 5 bases, with 9 bases between. CDR3 sequence: CASSLSAGTEAFF. The CDR3 DNA follows: TGTGCCAGCAGCTTATCGGCTGGGACTGAAGCTTTCTTT.

This rearrangement joins TRBV7-2 to TRBJ2-7; TRBD2 matches 8 bases. The CDR3 loop spans 14 amino acids. The V gene end was trimmed by 3 bases and the J gene end by 2 bases; junction bases not matched to a gene: 3. Germline V CDR1 and CDR2: SGHTA, FQGNSA. As DNA, the CDR3 is TGTGCCAGCAGCTTTTTGGGACTAGCCTACGAGCAGTACTTC. It specifies CASSFLGLAYEQYF.

The gene calls are TRBV30 and TRBJ1-5, with D perhaps matching TRBD1 (6 bases). The CDR3 is 17 residues long. The germline V gene encodes CDR1 GTSNPN and CDR2 SVGIG (reference sequence). The V end lost 2 bases, the J end lost 2 bases, and 19 bases lay between the germline ends. The CDR3 loop reads CAWSTAWGPAGNQPQHF. CDR3 coding DNA: TGTGCCTGGAGTACGGCCTGGGGGCCAGCGGGCAATCAGCCCCAGCATTTT.